The 13 T cell receptor beta chains in this list originate from one sample, sequenced in a study of blood T cell repertoires in COVID-19. Profiling relied on immunoSEQ multiplex PCR, and the TCRdb table lists in-frame clones only, not all of them. The table records fewer than 350,000 clones, around 85% of them present only once. Sample: peripheral blood. The receptors here all came from a human donor in a cohort sampled during active COVID-19.

The genes are TRBV5-4 and TRBJ2-7; 8 positions match TRBD1. Germline V gives CDR1 SGHNT, CDR2 YYREEE (reference sequence). J gave up 1 base and V 3 bases, and 9 bases lay outside the gene matches. CDR3 length equals 16 residues. Here the CDR3 DNA reads TGTGCCAGCAGCTACGGACAGGGCAGGGGATCCTACGAGCAGTACTTC. Its protein is CASSYGQGRGSYEQYF.

The chain carries TRBV11-2 and TRBJ2-7; D remains unclear. Germline CDR1 SGHAT, CDR2 FQNNGV. This CDR3 contains 15 residues. Trimming stripped 1 base from V and 3 bases from J, with 13 bases between. This chain's CDR3 is CASSLVTLNNYEQYF. DNA of the CDR3: TGTGCCAGCAGCTTAGTTACGTTAAACAACTACGAGCAGTACTTC.

This chain uses TRBV24-1 with TRBJ1-5; D is ambiguous. The CDR3 extends over 14 amino acids. Germline-derived CDR1 and CDR2 are KGHDR and SFDVKD. The V gene lost 5 bases and the J gene lost 3 bases, with 10 bases spanning the gap. CDR3 in DNA: TGTGCCACCAGTGGGGCTGTAGACAATCAGCCCCAGCATTTT. This sequence encodes CATSGAVDNQPQHF.

The CDR3, as DNA: TGTGCCAGCAGTTACCACTGGACAGGGAAGGGCTACGAGCAGTACTTC. Its protein is CASSYHWTGKGYEQYF. The chain joins TRBV6-5 to TRBJ2-7, with 8 positions matching TRBD1. The CDR3 spans 16 residues. CDR1 MNHEY and CDR2 SVGAGI come from the germline V gene. Trimming at V came to 2 bases and at J to 3 bases, leaving 9 bases not matched to a gene.

The chain is built from TRBV20-1 and TRBJ2-7; 7 bases fit TRBD2. The CDR3 runs 13 residues. The V gene's germline CDR1 is DFQATT and CDR2 SNEGSKA (reference sequence). J gave up 3 bases and V 3 bases, and 5 bases lay outside the gene matches. The chain's CDR3 is CSASGGDLYEQYF. The CDR3 DNA follows: TGCAGTGCTAGTGGGGGGGACCTCTACGAGCAGTACTTC.

V usage is TRBV10-3 and J usage is TRBJ1-2; no firm D call. This CDR3 region has 14 residues. The ends were cut back, 2 bases at V and 0 bases at J, with 7 bases in the middle. The V gene's germline CDR1 is ENHRY and CDR2 SYGVKD. The CDR3 nucleotides read TGTGCCATCAGTGAGCGGGAATCTAACTATGGCTACACCTTC. This sequence encodes CAISERESNYGYTF.

CDR3 amino acids: CASSLGTGNNYGYTF. DNA for the CDR3: TGCGCCAGCAGCTTGGGGACAGGGAATAACTATGGCTACACCTTC. The chain uses TRBV5-1 and TRBJ1-2; 8 nucleotides agree with TRBD1. This CDR3 contains 15 residues. The V and J ends lost 0 bases and 1 base, in that order; junction bases with no gene match: 2. From germline, CDR1 is SGHRS and CDR2 YFSETQ.

This chain links TRBV2 with TRBJ1-6, with D uncertain. This CDR3 is 14 amino acids long. CDR1 SNHLY and CDR2 FYNNEI come from the germline V gene. V was cut by 3 bases and J by 2 bases, with 5 bases left in between. CDR3 residues: CASSESPYNSPLHF. The CDR3 DNA is TGTGCCAGCAGTGAGAGTCCCTATAATTCACCCCTCCACTTT.

This chain joins TRBV19 and TRBJ1-4; no firm D call. Germline-derived CDR1 and CDR2 are LNHDA and SQIVND (reference sequence). The CDR3 loop spans 12 amino acids. V lost 8 bases and J lost 8, with 12 bases in between. The CDR3 region is CASSKKEEKLFF. The CDR3 DNA reads TGTGCCAGTTCGAAGAAAGAGGAAAAACTGTTTTTT.

This clone was recorded once. This chain links TRBV30 with TRBJ2-1, with 11 bases aligning to TRBD1. V lost 8 bases and J lost 6; bases outside the gene matches: 0. The CDR3 has 11 amino acids. Germline assignment: CDR1 GTSNPN and CDR2 SVGIG (reference sequence). The CDR3 spells CAGTGGNEQFF. CDR3 sequence (DNA): TGTGCCGGGACAGGGGGCAATGAGCAGTTCTTC.

V is TRBV7-9 and J is TRBJ1-5; D gene uncertain. This CDR3 comprises 13 residues. The V gene lost 5 bases and the J gene lost 6 bases, with 11 bases spanning the gap. CDR1 is SEHNR and CDR2 is FQNEAQ in the germline V gene (reference sequence). The CDR3 nucleotides are TGTGCCAGCAGCGGAAGTGAGGTTCAGCCCCAGCATTTT. Its protein is CASSGSEVQPQHF.

This sequence joins TRBV5-4 and TRBJ2-7; tentative D call: TRBD2 (5 bases). V dropped 4 bases and J dropped 5 bases, with 13 bases sitting between them. The CDR3 loop spans 13 amino acids. Germline lookup yields CDR1 SGHNT and CDR2 YYREEE (reference sequence). Here the CDR3 DNA reads TGTGCCAGCAGCCCGGACTCCTCTGACGAGCAGTACTTC. It specifies CASSPDSSDEQYF.

CDR3 protein: CASSRSLSSYNSPLHF. The CDR3 nucleotides read TGTGCCAGCAGTCGCAGTTTAAGCTCCTATAATTCACCCCTCCACTTT. The chain carries TRBV27 and TRBJ1-6; no clear D. CDR3 length equals 16 residues. Germline CDR1 reads MNHEY; CDR2 reads SMNVEV (reference sequence). V lost 5 bases, J lost 0 bases, and 11 bases lay in between.